These T cell receptor beta chains were read from a single sample in a study of shared clonotypes between healthy human individuals. Sequencing was performed with immunoSEQ multiplex PCR; in TCRdb, only in-frame clones are kept and a portion is missing. The sample comprises about 1,900,000 clones, about 95% of which are singletons, and more than 0.95% rests with the top ten. Sequencing was performed on naive CD8+ T cells sorted from blood. These TCRs come from a man between 18 and 29 years old in good health. Both conserved end residues are part of each CDR3. The order of the fields is J gene, V gene, clone size, D gene, CDR3 protein, CDR3 DNA. A D gene is named only where the DNA matches it firmly. Clone size is not always given. Where it is, it says once, few, many or a class for expanded clones.

j_call: TRBJ2-4
v_call: TRBV2
clone_size: NA
d_call: TRBD2
cdr3_aa: CASSWGLGGIQYF
cdr3_nt: TGTGCCAGCAGTTGGGGACTAGGAGGCATTCAGTACTTC

j_call: TRBJ1-5
v_call: TRBV4-3
clone_size: NA
d_call: TRBD1
cdr3_aa: CASSPGTGDHQPQHF
cdr3_nt: TGCGCCAGCAGCCCCGGGACAGGGGACCATCAGCCCCAGCATTTT

j_call: TRBJ2-5
v_call: TRBV10-1
clone_size: NA
d_call: NA
cdr3_aa: CASSESQGRETQYF
cdr3_nt: TGCGCCAGCAGTGAGAGCCAGGGGCGGGAGACCCAGTACTTC

j_call: TRBJ2-2
v_call: TRBV7-9
clone_size: NA
d_call: NA
cdr3_aa: CASSLWDAKFTGELFF
cdr3_nt: TGTGCCAGCAGCTTATGGGACGCGAAGTTCACCGGGGAGCTGTTTTTT

j_call: TRBJ1-2
v_call: TRBV11-2
clone_size: NA
d_call: TRBD1
cdr3_aa: CASSARTGINYGYTF
cdr3_nt: TGTGCCAGCAGCGCACGGACAGGAATTAACTATGGCTACACCTTC

j_call: TRBJ2-6
v_call: TRBV11-2
clone_size: NA
d_call: TRBD2
cdr3_aa: CASSLDGREGSGANVLTF
cdr3_nt: TGTGCCAGCAGCTTAGATGGCAGGGAGGGTTCTGGGGCCAACGTCCTGACTTTC

j_call: TRBJ2-7
v_call: TRBV5-1
clone_size: NA
d_call: NA
cdr3_aa: CASSYDRVREQYF
cdr3_nt: TGCGCCAGCAGCTACGACCGGGTTCGGGAGCAGTACTTC

j_call: TRBJ1-5
v_call: TRBV28
clone_size: once
d_call: NA
cdr3_aa: CASSWTEERNQPQHF
cdr3_nt: TGTGCCAGCAGTTGGACAGAGGAACGCAATCAGCCCCAGCATTTT

j_call: TRBJ1-1
v_call: TRBV4-2
clone_size: NA
d_call: NA
cdr3_aa: CASSRTPGSTEAFF
cdr3_nt: TGTGCCAGCAGCCGAACCCCAGGCAGTACTGAAGCTTTCTTT

j_call: TRBJ1-4
v_call: TRBV28
clone_size: NA
d_call: NA
cdr3_aa: CASSLSPSQSTNEKLFF
cdr3_nt: TGTGCCAGCAGTTTATCCCCCTCACAGTCAACTAATGAAAAACTGTTTTTT

j_call: TRBJ2-7
v_call: TRBV4-1
clone_size: NA
d_call: NA
cdr3_aa: CASSHNWGHGYEQYF
cdr3_nt: TGCGCCAGCAGCCACAACTGGGGCCATGGGTACGAGCAGTACTTC

j_call: TRBJ2-7
v_call: TRBV28
clone_size: NA
d_call: NA
cdr3_aa: CASSPWPSEQYF
cdr3_nt: TGTGCCAGCAGTCCATGGCCCAGCGAGCAGTACTTC

j_call: TRBJ1-4
v_call: TRBV6-5
clone_size: NA
d_call: TRBD1
cdr3_aa: CASSSQGLAEKLFF
cdr3_nt: TGTGCCAGCAGTTCACAGGGGTTGGCGGAAAAACTGTTTTTT

j_call: TRBJ2-1
v_call: TRBV4-1
clone_size: NA
d_call: TRBD2
cdr3_aa: CASSPGTSGTYNEQFF
cdr3_nt: TGCGCCAGCAGCCCAGGGACTAGCGGGACCTACAATGAGCAGTTCTTC

j_call: TRBJ2-2
v_call: TRBV27
clone_size: NA
d_call: NA
cdr3_aa: CASSQRWAANTGELFF
cdr3_nt: TGTGCCAGCTCACAGAGGTGGGCGGCGAACACCGGGGAGCTGTTTTTT

j_call: TRBJ2-2
v_call: TRBV5-6
clone_size: once
d_call: TRBD2
cdr3_aa: CASSSRLADDGTGELFF
cdr3_nt: TGTGCCAGCAGCTCCAGACTAGCCGATGACGGCACCGGGGAGCTGTTTTTT

j_call: TRBJ2-7
v_call: TRBV7-2
clone_size: NA
d_call: NA
cdr3_aa: CASSLVPSGQGFEQYF
cdr3_nt: TGTGCCAGCAGCTTAGTTCCCAGCGGGCAAGGTTTCGAGCAGTACTTC

j_call: TRBJ2-1
v_call: TRBV20-1
clone_size: NA
d_call: TRBD1
cdr3_aa: CSASGTGEEIF
cdr3_nt: TGCAGTGCTAGCGGGACAGGGGAAGAGATCTTC

j_call: TRBJ2-1
v_call: TRBV7-9
clone_size: NA
d_call: NA
cdr3_aa: CASSPRTPYTERFNEQFF
cdr3_nt: TGTGCCAGCAGCCCCAGGACTCCTTATACCGAACGTTTCAATGAGCAGTTCTTC

j_call: TRBJ2-3
v_call: TRBV9
clone_size: NA
d_call: NA
cdr3_aa: CASSTNRDRSTDTQYF
cdr3_nt: TGTGCCAGCAGCACTAACAGGGACCGTAGCACAGATACGCAGTATTTT

j_call: TRBJ2-7
v_call: TRBV4-1
clone_size: once
d_call: TRBD2
cdr3_aa: CASSPQAGVDLYEQYF
cdr3_nt: TGCGCCAGCAGCCCTCAAGCGGGAGTCGATCTTTACGAGCAGTACTTC

j_call: TRBJ2-2
v_call: TRBV27
clone_size: NA
d_call: TRBD2
cdr3_aa: CASSLGLAGGTGELFF
cdr3_nt: TGTGCCAGCAGTTTAGGGCTAGCGGGGGGAACCGGGGAGCTGTTTTTT

j_call: TRBJ2-7
v_call: TRBV28
clone_size: NA
d_call: NA
cdr3_aa: CASGITDASQQYF
cdr3_nt: TGTGCCAGCGGTATAACAGATGCATCCCAGCAGTACTTC

j_call: TRBJ2-7
v_call: TRBV19
clone_size: NA
d_call: TRBD2
cdr3_aa: CASSIWTSGRSEQYF
cdr3_nt: TGTGCCAGTAGTATATGGACTAGCGGGAGGTCTGAGCAGTACTTC

j_call: TRBJ2-1
v_call: TRBV27
clone_size: NA
d_call: TRBD2
cdr3_aa: CASTVTSGGANEQFF
cdr3_nt: TGTGCCAGCACCGTCACTAGCGGGGGGGCCAATGAGCAGTTCTTC

j_call: TRBJ2-1
v_call: TRBV11-2
clone_size: NA
d_call: TRBD2
cdr3_aa: CASSPSSGGVFYNEQFF
cdr3_nt: TGTGCCAGCAGCCCATCTAGCGGGGGGGTCTTCTACAATGAGCAGTTCTTC

j_call: TRBJ2-5
v_call: TRBV28
clone_size: NA
d_call: TRBD1
cdr3_aa: CASSTPEGAGYF
cdr3_nt: TGTGCCAGCAGTACCCCAGAGGGGGCTGGGTACTTC

j_call: TRBJ2-5
v_call: TRBV27
clone_size: NA
d_call: NA
cdr3_aa: CASSLSAGQETQYF
cdr3_nt: TGTGCCAGCAGTTTATCAGCAGGCCAAGAGACCCAGTACTTC

j_call: TRBJ2-7
v_call: TRBV2
clone_size: NA
d_call: NA
cdr3_aa: CASSGQGLGYEQYF
cdr3_nt: TGTGCCAGCAGTGGGCAAGGACTGGGCTACGAGCAGTACTTC

j_call: TRBJ2-7
v_call: TRBV19
clone_size: NA
d_call: NA
cdr3_aa: CASSIGYGSYEQYF
cdr3_nt: TGTGCCAGTAGTATAGGATACGGCTCCTACGAGCAGTACTTC

j_call: TRBJ2-1
v_call: TRBV2
clone_size: NA
d_call: NA
cdr3_aa: CASSESGENNEQFF
cdr3_nt: TGTGCCAGCAGTGAATCGGGAGAAAACAATGAGCAGTTCTTC

j_call: TRBJ2-3
v_call: TRBV11-2
clone_size: NA
d_call: NA
cdr3_aa: CASSLPNSVDTQYF
cdr3_nt: TGTGCCAGCAGCTTACCCAATAGCGTGGATACGCAGTATTTT

j_call: TRBJ2-1
v_call: TRBV6-6
clone_size: NA
d_call: NA
cdr3_aa: CASSQGTNEQFF
cdr3_nt: TGTGCCAGCAGTCAGGGTACCAATGAGCAGTTCTTC

j_call: TRBJ2-5
v_call: TRBV11-2
clone_size: NA
d_call: TRBD1
cdr3_aa: CASTTRPGQGHPGTQYF
cdr3_nt: TGTGCCAGCACCACGCGGCCGGGACAGGGCCACCCGGGAACCCAGTACTTC

j_call: TRBJ2-7
v_call: TRBV4-1
clone_size: NA
d_call: TRBD2
cdr3_aa: CASSPLAGEAYEQYF
cdr3_nt: TGCGCCAGCAGCCCGCTAGCGGGGGAGGCCTACGAGCAGTACTTC

j_call: TRBJ2-7
v_call: TRBV19
clone_size: NA
d_call: NA
cdr3_aa: CASSSGTGFTNEQYF
cdr3_nt: TGTGCCAGTAGTTCTGGCACAGGGTTTACCAACGAGCAGTACTTC

j_call: TRBJ1-1
v_call: TRBV7-8
clone_size: NA
d_call: TRBD1
cdr3_aa: CASSFLQGGEAEAFF
cdr3_nt: TGTGCCAGCAGCTTCCTCCAGGGGGGCGAGGCTGAAGCTTTCTTT

j_call: TRBJ2-5
v_call: TRBV6-5
clone_size: NA
d_call: NA
cdr3_aa: CASSPGETQYF
cdr3_nt: TGTGCCAGCAGTCCAGGGGAGACCCAGTACTTC

j_call: TRBJ2-7
v_call: TRBV5-5
clone_size: NA
d_call: NA
cdr3_aa: CASSLDIGGSYEQYF
cdr3_nt: TGTGCCAGCAGCCTGGACATTGGAGGGTCCTACGAGCAGTACTTC

j_call: TRBJ2-1
v_call: TRBV5-6
clone_size: once
d_call: NA
cdr3_aa: CASSLLYSENEQFF
cdr3_nt: TGTGCCAGCAGCTTATTATATAGCGAGAATGAGCAGTTCTTC

j_call: TRBJ2-7
v_call: TRBV27
clone_size: NA
d_call: NA
cdr3_aa: CASSRGGPFSYEQYF
cdr3_nt: TGTGCCAGCAGTCGAGGCGGACCATTCTCCTACGAGCAGTACTTC

j_call: TRBJ2-2
v_call: TRBV30
clone_size: NA
d_call: NA
cdr3_aa: CAWIFYTGELFF
cdr3_nt: TGTGCCTGGATCTTTTACACCGGGGAGCTGTTTTTT

j_call: TRBJ2-7
v_call: TRBV6-5
clone_size: NA
d_call: NA
cdr3_aa: CASSYSAGLNDEQYF
cdr3_nt: TGTGCCAGCAGTTACTCTGCAGGCCTAAACGACGAGCAGTACTTC

j_call: TRBJ2-1
v_call: TRBV30
clone_size: NA
d_call: NA
cdr3_aa: CAWSVFSYNEQFF
cdr3_nt: TGTGCCTGGAGTGTATTCTCCTACAATGAGCAGTTCTTC

j_call: TRBJ1-6
v_call: TRBV13
clone_size: NA
d_call: NA
cdr3_aa: CASSLGHAGVDNSPLHF
cdr3_nt: TGTGCCAGCAGCTTAGGCCATGCAGGGGTGGATAATTCACCCCTCCACTTT

j_call: TRBJ2-1
v_call: TRBV13
clone_size: NA
d_call: NA
cdr3_aa: CASSPGGEFSYNEQFF
cdr3_nt: TGTGCCAGCAGCCCAGGCGGGGAATTTTCCTACAATGAGCAGTTCTTC

j_call: TRBJ2-7
v_call: TRBV4-1
clone_size: once
d_call: NA
cdr3_aa: CASSQAPGTTTYEQYF
cdr3_nt: TGCGCCAGCAGCCAAGCTCCCGGGACGACCACCTACGAGCAGTACTTC

j_call: TRBJ1-2
v_call: TRBV5-6
clone_size: NA
d_call: NA
cdr3_aa: CASSLPPNWGINGYTF
cdr3_nt: TGTGCCAGCAGCTTGCCGCCGAATTGGGGGATTAATGGCTACACCTTC

j_call: TRBJ1-1
v_call: TRBV27
clone_size: NA
d_call: NA
cdr3_aa: CASSLTENQNTEAFF
cdr3_nt: TGTGCCAGCAGTTTGACGGAGAACCAAAACACTGAAGCTTTCTTT

j_call: TRBJ1-2
v_call: TRBV6-5
clone_size: NA
d_call: TRBD1
cdr3_aa: CASSYSTGHVSYGYTF
cdr3_nt: TGTGCCAGCAGTTACTCGACAGGGCACGTTTCCTATGGCTACACCTTC

j_call: TRBJ2-2
v_call: TRBV19
clone_size: once
d_call: NA
cdr3_aa: CASSWAGAGTGELFF
cdr3_nt: TGTGCCAGTAGTTGGGCAGGGGCTGGCACCGGGGAGCTGTTTTTT

j_call: TRBJ2-7
v_call: TRBV7-9
clone_size: NA
d_call: NA
cdr3_aa: CASSPDGSYEQYF
cdr3_nt: TGTGCCAGCAGCCCCGACGGCTCCTACGAGCAGTACTTC

j_call: TRBJ2-6
v_call: TRBV7-8
clone_size: NA
d_call: NA
cdr3_aa: CASSLDGRSGANVLTF
cdr3_nt: TGTGCCAGCAGCTTAGACGGGAGATCTGGGGCCAACGTCCTGACTTTC

j_call: TRBJ2-7
v_call: TRBV14
clone_size: NA
d_call: NA
cdr3_aa: CASSQGPRYEQYF
cdr3_nt: TGTGCCAGCAGCCAGGGACCTCGGTACGAGCAGTACTTC

j_call: TRBJ2-7
v_call: TRBV5-1
clone_size: NA
d_call: TRBD1
cdr3_aa: CASSSPGTGAYEQYF
cdr3_nt: TGCGCCAGCAGCTCCCCCGGGACAGGAGCATACGAGCAGTACTTC

j_call: TRBJ2-7
v_call: TRBV4-1
clone_size: NA
d_call: NA
cdr3_aa: CASSHRGQGKYEQYF
cdr3_nt: TGCGCCAGCAGCCACCGAGGGCAGGGGAAGTATGAGCAGTACTTC

j_call: TRBJ2-7
v_call: TRBV25-1
clone_size: NA
d_call: NA
cdr3_aa: CASSSQGVYEQYF
cdr3_nt: TGTGCCAGCAGTTCACAGGGCGTCTACGAGCAGTACTTC

j_call: TRBJ2-7
v_call: TRBV27
clone_size: NA
d_call: TRBD1
cdr3_aa: CASSRDRAFEQYF
cdr3_nt: TGTGCCAGCAGCCGGGACAGGGCCTTCGAGCAGTACTTC

j_call: TRBJ1-5
v_call: TRBV9
clone_size: few
d_call: NA
cdr3_aa: CASNTDGTRHQPQHF
cdr3_nt: TGTGCCAGCAACACCGACGGGACGCGCCATCAGCCCCAGCATTTT

j_call: TRBJ2-3
v_call: TRBV10-1
clone_size: NA
d_call: NA
cdr3_aa: CASSESGLPGDTQYF
cdr3_nt: TGCGCCAGCAGTGAGTCGGGACTGCCGGGAGATACGCAGTATTTT